This TCR beta chain derives from a study of T-cell memory formation after mild COVID-19. This clonotype has a handful of counts. The antigen is unknown. General study points: A balance of CD4 and CD8 characterized clones contracting day 15 to 85, whereas later expanders leaned CD4+. Proof of SARS-CoV-2 specificity was absent for the second-wave clones that crested on day 37. Mostly located in CM and EM were contracting CD4+ clones, with contracting CD8+ clones located in EMRA.

TCRdb itself ran the 5' RACE reads through MiXCR, one entry per CDR3 protein. The table shows about 360,000 distinct CDR3 sequences, with 10% to 15% occurring only once. Sequencing was done on a sample of PBMCs or a T cell subset sorted from them (not recorded which). This receptor was obtained from a man between 18 and 35 years old who had mild COVID-19 (a few samples of this study predate the infection). Cell type and time point are not known.

The DNA of the CDR3 is TGTGCCAGCAGCACACCCAGGGGCCTTAGCACAGATACGCAGTATTTT. The encoded protein is CASSTPRGLSTDTQYF. The chain uses TRBV28 and TRBJ2-3; D might be TRBD1 (6 bases). CDR1 is MDHEN and CDR2 is SYDVKM in the germline V gene. Trimming shortened V by 6 bases and J by 0 bases, and 16 bases separated the two germline ends. The CDR3 spans 16 residues.